This record looks at one TCR beta chain sequence and its context. The clone's antigen remains unknown. Base qualities are not at hand, and no much larger clone is one base apart. This specimen belongs to a study of Ad26.COV2.S vaccination and SARS-CoV-2 variants (dated by TCRdb to 2020 to 2023). Study-level background: Vaccine-arm donors were drawn from COV1001, a multicentre, randomized, double-blind, placebo-controlled phase I-IIa trial of Ad26.COV2.S in healthy adults. Ad26.COV2.S was given intramuscularly at 5x10^10 or 1x10^11 viral particles, as a single shot or as two shots 56 days apart. Sequencing of the TCRbeta repertoire served to evaluate the specificity and breadth of SARS-CoV-2-reactive T cell receptors following Ad26.COV2.S vaccination. A total of some 30 samples were included in the TCR-sequenced set, comprising about 20 Ad26.COV2.S vaccine recipients, 5 placebo recipients and 8 SARS-CoV-2 convalescent individuals. Trial participants were randomized into five groups of five: low-dose or high-dose Ad26.COV2.S given once or twice, or placebo on both occasions. Investigators remained blinded to trial group allocation during experiments and outcome assessment. Paper-wide results and their limitations: Comparing responses between vaccine doses or regimens was not something the study was powered to do. The authors noted that the TCR breadth and depth analyses may have underestimated total T cell responses. Substantial breadth of spike-specific CD8+ and CD4+ T cell responses was reported after vaccination. Compared with placebo recipients, Ad26.COV2.S recipients showed higher spike-specific TCR breadth (P = 0.0014). Non-spike TCR breadth was comparable between vaccine and placebo recipients, consistent with the vaccine containing only spike.

The immunoSEQ Assay was used to sequence TCRbeta CDR3 regions. After extraction, genomic DNA underwent amplification by bias-controlled multiplex PCR, followed by high-throughput sequencing. On the study's bioinformatics: To quantify the absolute abundance of every unique TCRbeta CDR3 region, sequences were collapsed and filtered. T cell fraction was estimated by normalizing TCRbeta template counts to usable DNA, which was measured by amplifying reference genes present in all nucleated cells. Repertoire TCRs were annotated as SARS-CoV-2-specific by exact matching of V gene, CDR3 amino acid sequence and J gene to a known reactive TCR set. The reference SARS-CoV-2 TCR set was derived from MIRA and filtered for enrichment in COVID-19-positive ImmuneCODE repertoires, a step that removed public or cross-reactive TCRs. Using the MIRA antigens, annotated TCRs were further analysed by specific ORF or by position within an ORF. Breadth was defined as annotated unique rearrangements over total unique productive rearrangements; depth was the summed frequency of those rearrangements. Two-sided Wilcoxon rank-sum tests were used to compare TCR breadth between groups. TCRdb obtained this table from immuneACCESS and retained in-frame rearrangements with V and J assigned. These tables miss some clones; where compared with another copy, unresolved V genes account for less than half of the shortfall, and the remainder is unexplained. From that table come the V and J calls and clone size; the DNA was used to work out D and trimming. The sample table records more than 400,000 clones; around 90% of these occur just once. The ten biggest clones cover about 4.1% of the sample.

In light of the paper, this sample's treatment or condition label describes: about 20 received Ad26.COV2.S at low or high dose, single or two shots; several received placebo; per-sample allocation not given. Repertoires of vaccine and placebo recipients were sequenced from samples taken on day 63 after the first injection. Cohort 1b enrolled about two dozen adults aged 18-55 years at a single site in Boston, USA, between 29 July and 7 August 2020. Ad26.COV2.S was a replication-incompetent adenovirus type 26 vector expressing a prefusion-stabilized SARS-CoV-2 spike protein from the original Wuhan strain. The V end gives up 3 bases and the J end 0 bases, leaving 10 bases in the junction not matched to a gene. The CDR3, from cysteine to phenylalanine, totals 18 residues. Of all the DNA, just the CDR3 is kept, 54 bases in frame from base 1. Taken from the germline V gene, the CDR1 and CDR2 loops are MNHEY and SVGEGT.

The receptor chain draws on TRBV6-2 or TRBV6-3 and TRBJ2-2, with 7 junctional bases fitting TRBD2. Sample: peripheral blood, taken in a trial of Ad26.COV2.S vaccine versus placebo. The sequence was obtained from a person between 18 and 59 years old who received the Ad26.COV2.S COVID-19 vaccine or a placebo. The DNA sequence follows: TGTGCCAGCAGTTATAGGGGAGGGCTTCCTTCGAACACCGGGGAGCTGTTTTTT. Its coded protein is CASSYRGGLPSNTGELFF.